This passage covers 9 T cell receptor beta chains from one sample sequenced in a study of T cell repertoires in aging, cancer and after chemotherapy. Peripheral blood genomic DNA, not sorted cells or RNA, was the template. Multiplex touch-down PCR with TRB-A/B primers amplified rearranged V-D-J TRB sequences. TCRdb re-called the multiplex PCR reads with MiXCR, one entry per CDR3 protein. Of roughly 6,400 distinct CDR3 sequences detected, under 30% appear once; the ten largest clones hold approximately 7%. What was sequenced was blood. All receptors derive from a human donor in good health.

V gene TRBV4-3 combines with J gene TRBJ2-7; D possibly corresponds to TRBD2 (5 bases). CDR3 length equals 17 residues. Per germline, CDR1 LGHNA and CDR2 YSLEER. V was trimmed by 0 bases and J by 2 bases, leaving 17 bases between them. CDR3 loop: CASSQERLGSGTYEQYF. Written as DNA, the CDR3 is TGCGCCAGCAGCCAAGAACGGCTGGGCAGCGGCACCTACGAGCAGTACTTC.

A word on this clonotype: A junction end diverges from the germline sequence, so it may reflect a read error. V gene TRBV10-3 combines with J gene TRBJ2-1; no clear D gene. This CDR3 is built from 14 residues. The germline V gene has CDR1 ENHRY and CDR2 SYGVKD. CDR3 bases: TGTGCCACCAGTGAACCCAGACAATCCAATGAGCAGTTCTTC. It codes for CATSEPRQSNEQFF.

The chain couples TRBV28 to TRBJ1-2; D call uncertain. This CDR3 is 15 amino acids long. V shed 6 bases and J shed 2 bases, with 16 bases lying between them. In germline, CDR1 is MDHEN, CDR2 SYDVKM. The CDR3 DNA is TGTGCCAGCAGCCGCCGCGGGGAGCCCAACTATGGCTACACCTTC. Protein product: CASSRRGEPNYGYTF.

V usage is TRBV12-3 or TRBV12-4 and J usage is TRBJ1-2; no reliable D call. Trimming took off 3 bases at V and 4 bases at J, with 9 bases between the two ends. CDR3 size: 13 residues. CDR3 bases: TGTGCCAGCAGTTTTCGGGCGAGCTATGGCTACACCTTC. This codes for CASSFRASYGYTF.

As to this clonotype: This may stem from a read error, because a much larger clone lies one nucleotide away. The J gene is TRBJ2-7, the V gene TRBV19; weak D call: TRBD1 (6 bases). Germline values: CDR1 LNHDA, CDR2 SQIVND (reference sequence). The V end lost 4 bases, the J end lost 7 bases, and 26 bases lay between the germline ends. The CDR3 covers 17 residues. CDR3 in amino acids: CASSRSKQGSRAKEQYF. The DNA of the CDR3 is TGTGCCAGTAGTAGGAGCAAACAGGGATCGAGGGCTAAAGAGCAGTACTTC.

The chain links TRBV7-9 to TRBJ1-5; unclear D gene. Per germline, CDR1 SEHNR and CDR2 FQNEAQ (reference sequence). CDR3 size: 15 residues. The V end lost 4 bases, the J end lost 0 bases, and 10 bases lay between the germline ends. DNA for the CDR3: TGTGCCAGCAGCTCGGATTTCGGTAGCAATCAGCCCCAGCATTTT. It translates to CASSSDFGSNQPQHF.

This clonotype is judged medium-sized. V gene TRBV27 combines with J gene TRBJ2-3; TRBD2 matches at 7 bases. CDR3 length: 16 amino acids. V lost 1 base to trimming and J lost 0 bases; unmatched junction nucleotides: 4. The germline gives CDR1 MNHEY, CDR2 SMNVEV (reference sequence). The CDR3 loop reads CASSLWGGGSTDTQYF. CDR3 DNA sequence: TGTGCCAGCAGTTTATGGGGCGGGGGAAGCACAGATACGCAGTATTTT.

Relative to its sample, this clonotype is medium-sized. This chain's CDR3 is CASSSVHRDTQYF. The CDR3 nucleotides read TGTGCCAGCAGTTCCGTTCATCGGGATACGCAGTATTTT. This chain uses TRBV6-2 or TRBV6-3 with TRBJ2-3; no clear D. The V and J ends lost 4 bases and 6 bases respectively, with 11 bases between them. The CDR3 contains 13 residues. The germline V gene encodes CDR1 MNHEY and CDR2 SVGEGT.

The sample holds a few counts of this clonotype. This chain joins TRBV18 and TRBJ2-7; perhaps TRBD1 as D (6 bases). CDR3 size: 15 residues. The germline gives CDR1 KGHSH, CDR2 LQKENI. V was trimmed by 10 bases and J by 4 bases, leaving 23 bases between them. This CDR3 is CATSPATGSIYEQYF. CDR3 sequence (DNA): TGTGCCACCTCGCCCGCCACAGGGTCAATTTACGAGCAGTACTTC.